This T cell receptor (beta chain) comes out of a study of monozygotic twins with inflammatory bowel disease. Broader study findings: IBD patients exhibited fewer clonotypes shared with other individuals than healthy twins, particularly with disease activity. A single strong IBD-associated signal or clonotype was not supported by the findings.

For this clonotype: Its antigen is undetermined.

Two nested PCRs, about 16 and 10 cycles, amplified TCRalpha and TCRbeta cDNA. TCRdb re-called the 5' RACE reads; every CDR3 protein appears as one record, without DNA. This sample lists 110,000 to 150,000 distinct CDR3 sequences; its ten largest clones have 1% to 1.5%. The sample comprised blood. This TCR came from a human donor with ulcerative colitis or Crohn's disease, or a healthy co-twin of an affected twin (not recorded which).

CDR3 sequence: CSASEFPGQDYGYTF. J is TRBJ1-2 and V is TRBV20-1; TCRdb returns TRBD1, unconfirmable since there is no DNA. This CDR3 has 15 residues. CDR1 is DFQATT, CDR2 SNEGSKA, per germline (reference sequence).